Sequencing of this T cell receptor beta chain was carried out in a study of cytomegalovirus exposure and HLA in healthy donors. Study overall: Assignment to the Caucasian-associated ancestry cluster applied to 81% of the roughly 400 genotyped donors.

Use of 60 Vbeta and 13 Jbeta primers characterized the PCR. The method was immunoSEQ multiplex PCR; TCRdb's version includes in-frame clones alone and lacks a portion of them. The data show 150,000 to 200,000 clones, 77% seen once. Broader study findings: Most CMV-associated TCR beta chains appeared HLA-restricted in a later analysis. CMV serostatus was the sole immune exposure data available. Associated with cytomegalovirus, according to the listing, were about 160 TCR beta chains.

Germline V lookup: CDR1 SGHTA, CDR2 FQGNSA. This CDR3 comprises 16 residues. V lost 7 bases, J lost 0 bases, and 6 bases stayed unmatched. Regarding this clone: The target antigen is unknown.

The chain couples TRBV7-2 to TRBJ1-4; TRBD1 matches at 9 bases. This sequence was found in a man aged 18 to 29 in good health and CMV-seronegative. What was sequenced was PBMCs. CDR3 loop: CASTRRQGATNEKLFF. CDR3 DNA: TGTGCCAGCACGAGGAGACAGGGGGCAACTAATGAAAAACTGTTTTTT.